This T cell receptor beta chain was identified during a study of cytomegalovirus exposure and HLA in healthy donors. Findings and limits, study-wide: In a later analysis, HLA-associated TCR beta chains were more clonally expanded than equally common others. The classifier reportedly diagnosed cytomegalovirus status with high specificity and sensitivity. The dataset shows that most TCR sequences were rare, while some public TCRs occurred in many donors. According to an earlier analysis, most TCR beta V segments yielded productive rearrangements about 90% or about 30% of the time.

Comments on this clone: Its specificity is not known.

CDR1 and CDR2 (germline): SNHLY, FYNNEI. V was pared by 6 bases and J by 5 bases, with 10 bases between. The CDR3 covers 12 residues. This PCR relied on a set of 60 Vbeta primers and 13 Jbeta primers. Here immunoSEQ multiplex PCR was the method, and the copy in TCRdb shows in-frame clones only, minus some. This table holds about 190,000 clones, roughly 84% found once. The sample consisted of PBMCs. This chain uses TRBV2 with TRBJ2-5; D is uncertain. The clonotype comes from a woman aged 50 to 60 in good health and CMV-seropositive. CDR3 in DNA: TGTGCCAGCAGCCCCGTTATGGAGACCCAGTACTTC. Its protein is CASSPVMETQYF.